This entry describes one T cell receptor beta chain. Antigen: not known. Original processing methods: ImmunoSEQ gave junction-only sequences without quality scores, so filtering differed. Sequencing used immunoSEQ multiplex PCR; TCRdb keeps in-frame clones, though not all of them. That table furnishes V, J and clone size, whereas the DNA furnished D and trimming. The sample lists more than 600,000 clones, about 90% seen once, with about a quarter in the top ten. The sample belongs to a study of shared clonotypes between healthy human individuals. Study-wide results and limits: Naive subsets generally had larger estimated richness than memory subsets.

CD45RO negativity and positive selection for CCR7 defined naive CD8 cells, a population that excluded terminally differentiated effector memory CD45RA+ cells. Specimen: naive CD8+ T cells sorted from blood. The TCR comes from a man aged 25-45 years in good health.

CDR3 amino acids: CAAAGAASNQPQHF. CDR3 DNA sequence: TGTGCCGCAGCTGGGGCAGCTAGCAATCAGCCCCAGCATTTT. This chain joins TRBV10-3 and TRBJ1-5, with D perhaps TRBD1 (5 bases). This CDR3 region has 14 residues. Trimming cost V 11 bases and J 0 bases, with 14 bases left between them. CDR1 is ENHRY, CDR2 SYGVKD, per germline.